This T cell receptor beta chain was observed in a study of cytomegalovirus exposure and HLA in healthy donors. Study in general: Caucasian-associated ancestry cluster membership applied to about 80% of a few hundred genotyped donors.

Donors were ostensibly healthy at sampling, although undocumented immune exposures were probable. As concerns this clone: Antigen unknown.

PCR involved 60 Vbeta and 13 Jbeta primers. Repertoires were generated with immunoSEQ multiplex PCR, while TCRdb's copy carries only in-frame clones and drops some. The sample carries roughly 290,000 clones, roughly 89% recorded once. Study outcomes and limitations: Association with HLA alleles at 0.05 false discovery rate was found for 16,951 TCR beta sequences in a later analysis. Most TCR sequences proved rare, with some public TCRs found in many donors.

V was pared by 4 bases and J by 1 base, with 8 bases between. There are 13 residues in the CDR3. CDR1 is SGHNT, CDR2 YYREEE, per germline (reference sequence). This receptor was taken from a woman aged 18-30 years in good health and CMV-seronegative. This chain connects TRBV5-4 to TRBJ2-5; D possibly corresponds to TRBD2 (6 bases). The sequenced material came from PBMCs. CDR3: CASSGGSQETQYF. The CDR3, as DNA: TGTGCCAGCAGCGGGGGGTCCCAAGAGACCCAGTACTTC.